This T cell receptor beta chain derives from a study of T cell responses to AZD1222 COVID-19 vaccine. About the study: Doses given second, at about 4 or about 12 weeks, were pooled. Study-wide results and caveats: There were mostly white British donors and more females than males, and clonal diversity was possibly underestimated. The span of vaccine-associated CD4 TCRs extended across spike, with dominance at 160-218 and 743-854. At baseline, seropositivity was found in only a handful of AZD1222 recipients.

On this clone: Its antigen remains unidentified.

Losses at the gene ends were 4 bases for V and 5 bases for J; bases not matched to a gene: 7. Germline lookup yields CDR1 MNHEY and CDR2 SMNVEV (reference sequence). The CDR3 totals 15 residues. Here immunoSEQ multiplex PCR was the method, and the copy in TCRdb shows in-frame clones only, minus some. This table holds 130,000 or so clones, under 95% found once. Sample: peripheral blood, taken on day 0 of AZD1222 vaccination. The clonotype comes from an adult in good health. The chain is built from TRBV27 and TRBJ2-2; 7 positions match TRBD1. The CDR3 region has the DNA TGTGCCAGCAGTTCGACAGGGAGTGGAACCGGGGAGCTGTTTTTT. As protein: CASSSTGSGTGELFF.